This T cell receptor (beta chain) was captured by sequencing in a study of kidney transplant recipient with SARS-CoV-2 infection. The CDR3 extends over 17 amino acids. This clonotype was recorded at least ten times. One entry per CDR3 protein results from TCRdb running MiXCR on the reads. This table has approximately 240,000 distinct CDR3 sequences, more than 25% appearing once. The chain couples TRBV8-2 to TRBJ2-6; TRBD2 is the table's D call and was not checked against the DNA. TRBV8-2 corresponds to a pseudogene. The source material was a blood sample, sampled at baseline and on day 111 from a kidney transplant recipient. This TCR was sampled from a male patient younger than 45 who had COVID-19 and was a kidney transplant recipient. Some of the T cells might come from the graft donor. CDR3 nucleotide sequence: TGTGGCAGGCGACGGAGGATAACACAAAGTCGGGCCAACGTCCTGACTTTC. Residues: CGRRRRITQSRANVLTF.